The sequence of this T cell receptor (beta chain) was determined in a study of cytomegalovirus exposure and HLA in healthy donors. Vbeta (60) and Jbeta (13) primers were used in the PCR. Measured with immunoSEQ multiplex PCR; TCRdb has only the in-frame clones, and not every one. The sample holds roughly 140,000 clones, just under 70% seen once. General study points: The study reported that TCR beta sequences accurately predicted HLA-A and HLA-B alleles in most subjects.

Germline CDR1 reads LGHNA; CDR2 reads YNFKEQ. The CDR3 totals 16 residues. V lost 1 base to trimming and J lost 3 bases, with 12 bases between them. This clone was picked up a small number of times. The antigen is unknown. The chain recombines TRBV4-2 with TRBJ2-2; maybe TRBD2 (7 bases). This receptor was taken from a man aged 60 to 75 in good health and CMV-seronegative. Source material: PBMCs. CDR3 region: CASSQGGGPDTGELFF. The CDR3 DNA reads as TGTGCCAGCAGCCAAGGGGGGGGCCCGGACACCGGGGAGCTGTTTTTT.